Presented here are 24 T cell receptor beta chains from one specimen sequenced in a study of graft-versus-host responses after intestinal transplantation. Only in-frame clones appear in the TCRdb table, and some are missing; sequencing was by immunoSEQ multiplex PCR. The table shows about 88,000 clones, with under 95% occurring only once. Their antigens are not known. The specimen comprised unstimulated CD4+ T cells sorted from spleen or lymph node cells, sampled before transplant. All receptors derive from a human donor who was the organ donor for an intestinal transplant.

For the CDR3, the DNA is TGTGCCAGCAGCTTAGGTCGGACTAGCGGACCCCAAGAGACCCAGTACTTC. Its protein is CASSLGRTSGPQETQYF. The chain combines TRBV11-2 with TRBJ2-5; TRBD2 agrees at 10 bases. With 1 base clipped from V and 1 base from J, the junction kept 6 bases outside the gene matches. The CDR3 extends over 17 amino acids. The germline V gene encodes CDR1 SGHAT and CDR2 FQNNGV.

The V gene is TRBV29-1, the J gene TRBJ1-2; D might be TRBD1 (5 bases). Trimming removed 6 bases at V and 4 bases at J, with 12 bases between. Germline CDR1 reads SQVTM; CDR2 reads ANQGSEA. There are 12 residues in the CDR3. In DNA, the CDR3 is TGCAGCGTAGCAGGGTTGGGCTATGGCTACACCTTC. Amino acids: CSVAGLGYGYTF.

This clone was seen only once. V and J are TRBV27 and TRBJ2-7, with D maybe TRBD1 (6 bases). Trimming took 6 bases from V and 2 from J, leaving 14 bases between them. Germline-derived CDR1 and CDR2 are MNHEY and SMNVEV (reference sequence). The length of the CDR3 is 14 residues. This chain's CDR3 is CASSNTGSPYEQYF. CDR3 DNA sequence: TGTGCCAGCAGCAATACAGGGTCCCCCTACGAGCAGTACTTC.

The gene calls are TRBV5-4 and TRBJ1-4; 7 bases are shared with TRBD1. V trimming: 2 bases; J trimming: 0 bases; junction bases outside the gene matches: 1. Germline CDR1 SGHNT, CDR2 YYREEE (reference sequence). This CDR3 region has 15 residues. The CDR3 here is CASSLGQATNEKLFF. The CDR3 nucleotides are TGTGCCAGCAGCTTAGGACAGGCAACTAATGAAAAACTGTTTTTT.

The rearrangement uses TRBV29-1 and TRBJ2-4, with D perhaps matching TRBD2 (5 bases). Germline V gene sequence: CDR1 SQVTM, CDR2 ANQGSEA. The V end was cut by 7 bases, the J end by 0 bases, with 22 bases between. CDR3 length equals 17 residues. In nucleotides, the CDR3 is TGCAGCGCCAGGCGAGGGCCCTCACCAGAAGCCAAAAACATTCAGTACTTC. Residues: CSARRGPSPEAKNIQYF.

This clone has only one observation. The rearrangement links TRBV29-1 to TRBJ2-3; D is undetermined. Trimming stripped 4 bases from V and 2 bases from J, with 10 bases between. The CDR3 contains 13 residues. The germline gives CDR1 SQVTM, CDR2 ANQGSEA. The CDR3 DNA sequence: TGCAGCGTTGGTGGCACCCTCACAGATACGCAGTATTTT. Residues: CSVGGTLTDTQYF.

This CDR3 is CAISPQAADTQYF. The CDR3 bases are TGTGCCATCAGCCCCCAGGCCGCAGATACGCAGTATTTT. The rearrangement joins TRBV10-3 to TRBJ2-3; D is undetermined. The germline V and J ends were trimmed by 6 bases and 4 bases, with 11 bases remaining between them. The CDR3 length is 13 residues. Germline V gene data show CDR1 as ENHRY and CDR2 as SYGVKD.

The genes are TRBV25-1 and TRBJ2-3, with 7 nucleotides matching TRBD1. V gave up 9 bases and J gave up 7 bases; unmatched junction bases: 13. The CDR3 runs 14 residues. Germline values: CDR1 MGHDK, CDR2 SYGVNS. CDR3 in DNA: TGTGCCAGAATCCGACAGGGAGATCCGCATACGCAGTATTTT. Protein: CARIRQGDPHTQYF. Together with reference TRBV25-1 and TRBJ2-3, the CDR3 gives the full variable domain: EADIYQTPRYLVIGTGKKITLECSQTMGHDKMYWYQQDPGMELHLIHYSYGVNSTEKGDLSSESTVSRIRTEHFPLTLESARPSHTSQYLCARIRQGDPHTQYFGPGTRLTVL.

The genes are TRBV19 and TRBJ2-5; a possible D gene is TRBD1 (5 bases). Trimming cost V 2 bases and J 7 bases, with 8 bases left between them. The germline V gene encodes CDR1 LNHDA and CDR2 SQIVND (reference sequence). The CDR3 has 12 residues. CDR3 region: CASSIRQGTQYF. The CDR3 DNA reads as TGTGCCAGTAGTATACGTCAGGGGACCCAGTACTTC.

This chain uses TRBV7-2 with TRBJ2-1, with 9 bases that match TRBD2. With V trimmed by 1 base and J by 5 bases, 3 bases remained unmatched. From germline, CDR1 is SGHTA and CDR2 FQGNSA. CDR3 length: 15 amino acids. The CDR3 spells CASSLEIAGDNEQFF. In DNA, the CDR3 is TGTGCCAGCAGCTTAGAAATAGCGGGAGACAATGAGCAGTTCTTC.

The chain carries TRBV25-1 and TRBJ2-1; TRBD2 aligns across 13 bases. The CDR3 runs to 15 residues. CDR1 and CDR2 from the germline V gene are MGHDK and SYGVNS. The J segment lost 9 bases and the V segment lost 3 bases, leaving 5 bases of the junction unmatched. Here the CDR3 reads CASSDGLAGESEQFF. The CDR3 DNA reads TGTGCCAGCAGTGACGGACTAGCGGGAGAGAGTGAGCAGTTCTTC.

V usage is TRBV6-1 and J usage is TRBJ1-3, with D perhaps matching TRBD1 (5 bases). The CDR3 extends over 14 amino acids. The V gene's germline CDR1 is MNHNS and CDR2 SASEGT. V lost 4 bases and J 4 bases, leaving 11 bases between the germline ends. The CDR3 region has the DNA TGTGCCAGCAGTGGGGACTTAGGAGGAAACACCATATATTTT. It yields the protein CASSGDLGGNTIYF.

The V and J genes are TRBV7-2 and TRBJ2-1; 9 bases line up with TRBD1. The V segment lost 8 bases and the J segment 6 bases; nucleotides outside the gene matches: 8. The CDR3 is 14 amino acids. Germline CDR1 reads SGHTA; CDR2 reads FQGNSA. The CDR3 here is CASLRDRELNEQFF. CDR3 in DNA: TGTGCCAGCTTGAGGGACAGGGAGCTCAATGAGCAGTTCTTC.

J is TRBJ1-1 and V is TRBV5-1, with no clear D. Germline V gene lookup returns CDR1 SGHRS and CDR2 YFSETQ. The ends were cut back, 2 bases at V and 5 bases at J, with 7 bases in the middle. This CDR3 region has 12 residues. The CDR3 sequence: CASSFSPTEAFF. In DNA, the CDR3 is TGCGCCAGCAGCTTTTCCCCGACTGAAGCTTTCTTT.

The chain carries TRBV30 and TRBJ2-3; D remains unclear. The germline V and J ends were trimmed by 2 bases and 4 bases, with 4 bases remaining between them. CDR3 length: 11 residues. Germline V CDR1 and CDR2: GTSNPN, SVGIG (reference sequence). CDR3 region: CAWSPSDTQYF. In DNA, the CDR3 is TGTGCCTGGAGTCCCTCAGATACGCAGTATTTT.

The rearrangement uses TRBV5-1 and TRBJ2-5; TRBD1 is a possible D gene (6 bases). This CDR3 has 13 amino acids. Between the trimmed V and J ends, which lost 5 bases and 2 bases, there was a span of 10 bases. Per germline, CDR1 SGHRS and CDR2 YFSETQ. The CDR3 bases are TGCGCCAGCAGTCAGACAGGTCAAGAGACCCAGTACTTC. It encodes CASSQTGQETQYF.

J is TRBJ2-6 and V is TRBV18; perhaps TRBD1 as D (5 bases). From germline, CDR1 is KGHSH and CDR2 LQKENI. The V end was cut by 3 bases, the J end by 1 base, with 13 bases between. The CDR3 sequence is 17 residues long. The CDR3 reads CASSPAQGLSGANVLTF. CDR3 coding DNA: TGTGCCAGCTCACCGGCTCAGGGTTTATCTGGGGCCAACGTCCTGACTTTC.

The rearrangement links TRBV6-5 to TRBJ2-3, with 7 nucleotides matching TRBD2. V lost 7 bases to trimming and J lost 8 bases; unmatched junction nucleotides: 6. Germline lookup yields CDR1 MNHEY and CDR2 SVGAGI. CDR3 size: 12 residues. CDR3 DNA: TGTGCCAGCACCAACTCGGGGGGTACGCAGTATTTT. Translating it yields CASTNSGGTQYF.

This chain links TRBV5-1 with TRBJ2-3; tentatively, D is TRBD1 (6 bases). CDR1 is SGHRS and CDR2 is YFSETQ in the germline V gene. The CDR3 runs to 13 residues. V lost 3 bases and J 3 bases, leaving 8 bases between the germline ends. The CDR3 DNA sequence: TGCGCCAGCAGCTCAGGACAGACAGATACGCAGTATTTT. Protein: CASSSGQTDTQYF.

The chain carries TRBV7-9 and TRBJ2-2; the D gene is possibly TRBD2 (6 bases). Between the trimmed V and J ends, which lost 2 bases and 6 bases, there was a span of 19 bases. CDR1 is SEHNR and CDR2 is FQNEAQ in the germline V gene (reference sequence). The CDR3 consists of 17 residues. In DNA, the CDR3 is TGTGCCAGCAGCTTAATCGGGGAGGCGTCTATCGCCGGGGAGCTGTTTTTT. It translates to CASSLIGEASIAGELFF.

The chain uses TRBV2 and TRBJ1-2; D uncertain. The CDR3 extends over 12 amino acids. The germline V and J ends were trimmed by 4 bases and 4 bases, with 7 bases remaining between them. The germline V gene encodes CDR1 SNHLY and CDR2 FYNNEI. CDR3 sequence: CASSGSVYGYTF. The CDR3 coding sequence is TGTGCCAGCAGTGGGTCAGTCTATGGCTACACCTTC.

The chain is built from TRBV5-1 and TRBJ1-2; 8 nucleotides match TRBD1. The V and J ends lost 3 bases and 6 bases, in that order; junction bases with no gene match: 10. Germline V lookup: CDR1 SGHRS, CDR2 YFSETQ. The CDR3 is 15 residues long. The CDR3 reads CASSYLDRGRDGYTF. In DNA form, the CDR3 reads TGCGCCAGCAGCTATCTCGACAGGGGCCGGGATGGCTACACCTTC.

The chain carries TRBV15 and TRBJ2-1; TRBD2 matches at 8 bases. Unmatched junction bases numbered 18, after V lost 1 base and J lost 10 bases. The length of the CDR3 is 18 residues. Germline V CDR1 and CDR2: LNHNV, YYDKDF (reference sequence). CDR3: CATSRGSLFGRAGHEQFF. CDR3 nucleotide sequence: TGTGCCACCAGCAGAGGTTCCTTGTTCGGGAGGGCGGGTCACGAGCAGTTCTTC.

A few counts support this clone. This sequence joins TRBV10-2 and TRBJ2-7; D unresolved. Trimming left V 4 bases short and J 1 base short, with 11 bases between. CDR1 WSHSY and CDR2 SAAADI come from the germline V gene. The CDR3 consists of 14 residues. The CDR3 nucleotides are TGCGCCAGCAGTGCCTCATACGGGTCCTACGAGCAGTACTTC. Protein product: CASSASYGSYEQYF.